The clone carrying this T cell receptor (beta chain) showed up many times. Its antigen is not identified. This entry is derived from a study of T cells in Graves' hyperthyroidism and ophthalmopathy. The study, taken as a whole, reports: Blood shared most expanded thyroid clonotypes above 0.001. A model of 13 V-J pairs discriminated ophthalmopathy from stable hyperthyroidism. Ophthalmopathy got predicted by the model a median around six months before its onset.

CDR1 and CDR2 from the germline V gene are KGHSH and LQKENI. This CDR3 has 13 amino acids. V was cut by 1 base and J by 6 bases, with 9 bases left in between. There were TCR beta CDR3 regions amplified from RNA transcripts. The HTBI primer set served for first-round RT-PCR of the TCR CDR3. TCRdb ran MiXCR on the multiplex PCR reads and lists one entry per CDR3 protein. Among 600,000 to 650,000 distinct CDR3 sequences listed, about 20% were seen once. The V gene is TRBV18, the J gene TRBJ1-1; the D is unclear. The clonotype was recovered from a young man with Graves' ophthalmopathy. The source material was blood. In DNA form, the CDR3 reads TGTGCCAGCTCACCACAGCGAGGGTCTGAAGCTTTCTTT. Protein product: CASSPQRGSEAFF.